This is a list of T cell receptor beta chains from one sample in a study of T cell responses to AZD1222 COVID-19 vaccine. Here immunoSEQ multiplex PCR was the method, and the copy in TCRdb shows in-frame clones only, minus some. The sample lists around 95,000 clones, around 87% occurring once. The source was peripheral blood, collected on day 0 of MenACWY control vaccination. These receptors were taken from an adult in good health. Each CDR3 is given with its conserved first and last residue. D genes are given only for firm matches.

CDR3 protein: CASSSPRPGGVVRDTQYF
D gene: TRBD2
J gene: TRBJ2-3
V gene: TRBV7-2

CDR3 protein: CASSLSSGTSYEQYF
D gene: NA
J gene: TRBJ2-7
V gene: TRBV7-2

CDR3 protein: CASSFGVAGGQETQYF
D gene: TRBD2
J gene: TRBJ2-5
V gene: TRBV5-1

CDR3 protein: CASSAQGLGTEAFF
D gene: NA
J gene: TRBJ1-1
V gene: TRBV9

CDR3 protein: CASSQEQGSGSPLHF
D gene: TRBD1
J gene: TRBJ1-6
V gene: TRBV3-1/TRBV3-2

CDR3 protein: CASTRTGGGDTQYF
D gene: TRBD1
J gene: TRBJ2-3
V gene: TRBV5-5

CDR3 protein: CASSFSGSYEQYF
D gene: NA
J gene: TRBJ2-7
V gene: TRBV5-5

CDR3 protein: CASSFRSYTYNEQFF
D gene: NA
J gene: TRBJ2-1
V gene: TRBV7-2

CDR3 protein: CASSSQGVSSEAFF
D gene: TRBD1
J gene: TRBJ1-1
V gene: TRBV10-2

CDR3 protein: CASSLVMGADYGYTF
D gene: NA
J gene: TRBJ1-2
V gene: TRBV7-9

CDR3 protein: CASSEGANQPQHF
D gene: TRBD1
J gene: TRBJ1-5
V gene: TRBV7-9

CDR3 protein: CASSLTGTGSVGTF
D gene: TRBD1
J gene: TRBJ1-2
V gene: TRBV27